These T cell receptor beta chains were read from a single sample in a study of T cell repertoires and HLA-DP antigens. The data were produced by immunoSEQ multiplex PCR, yet TCRdb's version contains in-frame clones alone and is incomplete. Among approximately 100,000 clones, about 89% were seen once, and the ten largest hold about 1.7%. Antigens of these TCRs are unknown. Sequencing was done on a sample of CD4+ T cells from PBMCs. These TCRs come from a man aged 45-60 years in good health and CMV-seronegative. CDR3s include the opening cysteine and the closing phenylalanine or tryptophan. D genes are given only for firm matches. The size field is filled for only some rows; it gives once, few, many or a size class.

TRBV11-3	TRBJ2-2	.	once	TGTGCCAGCAGCTTAGAGGGTACTAACACCGGGGAGCTGTTTTTT	CASSLEGTNTGELFF
TRBV7-9	TRBJ1-2	.	.	TGTGCCAGCAGCTTAAGTCAGGGTAACTATGGCTACACCTTC	CASSLSQGNYGYTF
TRBV9	TRBJ1-2	TRBD1	once	TGTGCCAGCAGCGACGGACAGGGTTTTGGCTACACCTTC	CASSDGQGFGYTF
TRBV5-6	TRBJ1-1	.	.	TGTGCCAGCAGCTTTCCAGTGAACACTGAAGCTTTCTTT	CASSFPVNTEAFF
TRBV18	TRBJ1-5	.	.	TGTGCCAGCTCACTTGGACAGCTAAATCAGCCCCAGCATTTT	CASSLGQLNQPQHF
TRBV2	TRBJ2-6	.	once	TGTGCCAGCAGTAAGGTCGGAGTGCCTGGGGCCAACGTCCTGACTTTC	CASSKVGVPGANVLTF
TRBV30	TRBJ2-7	.	.	TGTGCCTCTAACGCGGGTACCTACGAGCAGTACTTC	CASNAGTYEQYF
TRBV7-9	TRBJ1-4	TRBD1	.	TGTGCCAGCAGCTTCCTTACAGGGGGGGAAAAACTGTTTTTT	CASSFLTGGEKLFF
TRBV7-8	TRBJ2-4	.	.	TGTGCCAGCAGCTCAGTCCTAGCCAAAAACATTCAGTACTTC	CASSSVLAKNIQYF
TRBV7-2	TRBJ2-2	.	.	TGTGCCAGCAGTGGGGGGGCCACCGGGGAGCTGTTTTTT	CASSGGATGELFF
TRBV30	TRBJ2-7	.	.	TGTGCCTGGACCGTAGGGGGCTCCTACGAGCAGTACTTC	CAWTVGGSYEQYF
TRBV19	TRBJ1-1	.	.	TGTGCCAGTAGTATCGCCGGGACCTTGAACACTGAAGCTTTCTTT	CASSIAGTLNTEAFF
TRBV6-5	TRBJ2-5	.	few	TGTGCCAGCATGAGGGGGGAGACCCAGTACTTC	CASMRGETQYF
TRBV14	TRBJ2-5	.	.	TGTGCCAGCAGCCAAAGTCGAGAGACCCAGTACTTC	CASSQSRETQYF
TRBV11-3	TRBJ2-7	.	.	TGTGCCAGCAGCTTAGGCGGGGTGGCGGAGCAGTACTTC	CASSLGGVAEQYF
TRBV2	TRBJ2-3	.	.	TGTGCCAGCAGTGAAGAATGGGGCACAGATACGCAGTATTTT	CASSEEWGTDTQYF
TRBV7-2	TRBJ1-2	.	.	TGTGCCAGCAGCCCCCCTTCTAACTATGGCTACACCTTC	CASSPPSNYGYTF